This T cell receptor (beta chain) was profiled in a study of beta chain features in type 1 diabetes. Notes on the study in general: Possibly, sequencing cDNA over-represented cells that had high TCR expression levels. More deletions and fewer insertions at VDJ junctions were found in patients with type 1 diabetes.

Sorting of CD4+ naive, central memory, regulatory and stem cell-like memory cells was performed via CD45RO/CCR7/CD25/CD127/CD95/CD27. Concerning this clone: Its antigen is currently unknown.

Expressed TCRB transcripts got sequenced, as all isolated RNA was reverse transcribed. Sequencing was performed with immunoSEQ multiplex PCR; in TCRdb, only in-frame clones are kept and a portion is missing. The data contain about 260,000 clones, 68% of them singletons. V was trimmed by 4 bases and J by 1 base, leaving 11 bases between them. The germline CDR1 and CDR2 sequences are SNHLY and FYNNEI. This CDR3 region has 15 residues. The V call is TRBV2, the J call TRBJ2-4, with a possible D match to TRBD1 (6 bases). This TCR was recovered from a man aged 25 to 40 in good health. The sequenced sample consisted of naive CD4+ T cells from blood. The CDR3 DNA reads as TGTGCCAGCAGTGCAGGGGAAGGGGCCAAAAACATTCAGTACTTC. Protein: CASSAGEGAKNIQYF. The full variable domain, with the rest looked up from reference TRBV2 and TRBJ2-4, is EPEVTQTPSHQVTQMGQEVILRCVPISNHLYFYWYRQILGQKVEFLVSFYNNEISEKSEIFDDQFSVERPDGSNFTLKIRSTKLEDSAMYFCASSAGEGAKNIQYFGAGTRLSVL.